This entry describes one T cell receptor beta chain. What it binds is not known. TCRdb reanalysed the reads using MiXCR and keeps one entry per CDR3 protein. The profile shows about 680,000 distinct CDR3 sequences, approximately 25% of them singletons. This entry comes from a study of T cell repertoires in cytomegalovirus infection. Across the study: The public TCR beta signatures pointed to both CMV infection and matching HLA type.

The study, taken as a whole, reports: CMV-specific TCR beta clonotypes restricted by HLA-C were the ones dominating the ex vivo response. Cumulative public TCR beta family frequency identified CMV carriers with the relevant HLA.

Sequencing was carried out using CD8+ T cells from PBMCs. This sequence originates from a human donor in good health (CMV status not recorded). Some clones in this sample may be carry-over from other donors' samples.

CDR3 nucleotide sequence: TGTGCCAGCAATTTAGGTTCGAAACAGGGCTTCAACATGAACACTGAAGCTTTCTTT. It yields the protein CASNLGSKQGFNMNTEAFF. The chain is built from TRBV6-4 and TRBJ1-1; TRBD1 is a possible D gene (6 bases). V was pared by 7 bases and J by 0 bases, with 27 bases between. The germline CDR1 and CDR2 sequences are MRHNA and SNTAGT. CDR3 length: 19 residues.